This T cell receptor (beta chain) was recovered during a study of CD8 T cells in ankylosing spondylitis. Study observations and caveats: A CD8+ phenotype characterized the disease-linked clones, which were relatively rare in peripheral blood. In ankylosing spondylitis patients, matched synovial fluid reportedly showed significant enrichment of disease-linked clones.

With 6 bases removed from V and 0 bases from J, the gap between germline ends came to 11 bases. The V gene's germline CDR1 is KGHSH and CDR2 LQKENI. The CDR3 is 14 residues long. This clonotype was seen only a few times. What it binds is unknown. TCRdb re-called the 5' RACE reads through MiXCR, storing one row per CDR3 protein. The sample lists more than 95,000 distinct CDR3 sequences; over 6.5% were seen once. The source of this sequence is a male donor with ankylosing spondylitis or in good health (not recorded which). The chain is built from TRBV18 and TRBJ2-5; D is ambiguous. Material: blood, either unsorted or a sorted T cell fraction (not recorded which). The CDR3 DNA reads TGTGCCAGCTCTCGCGGAGCAGACCAAGAGACCCAGTACTTC. Amino acid sequence: CASSRGADQETQYF.